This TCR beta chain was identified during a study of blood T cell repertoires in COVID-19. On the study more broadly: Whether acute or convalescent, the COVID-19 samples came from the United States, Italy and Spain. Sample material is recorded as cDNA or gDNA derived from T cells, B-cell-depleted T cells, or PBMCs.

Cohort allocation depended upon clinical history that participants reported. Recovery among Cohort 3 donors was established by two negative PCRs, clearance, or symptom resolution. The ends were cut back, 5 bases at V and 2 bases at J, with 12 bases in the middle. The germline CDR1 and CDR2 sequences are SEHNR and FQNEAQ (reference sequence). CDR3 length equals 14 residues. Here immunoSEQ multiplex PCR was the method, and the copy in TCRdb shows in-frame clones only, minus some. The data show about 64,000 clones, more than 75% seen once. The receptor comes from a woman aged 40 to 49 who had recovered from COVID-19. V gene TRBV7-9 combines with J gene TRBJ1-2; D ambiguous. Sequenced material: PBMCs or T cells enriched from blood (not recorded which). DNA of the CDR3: TGTGCCAGCAGCCCGGTGGCGGGAAACTATGGCTACACCTTC. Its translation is CASSPVAGNYGYTF. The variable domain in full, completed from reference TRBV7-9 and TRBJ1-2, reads DTGVSQNPRHKITKRGQNVTFRCDPISEHNRLYWYRQTLGQGPEFLTYFQNEAQLEKSRLLSDRFSAERPKGSFSTLEIQRTEQGDSAMYLCASSPVAGNYGYTFGSGTRLTVV.